Listed here are 4 T cell receptor beta chains from one sample, sequenced in a study of T cell responses to AZD1222 COVID-19 vaccine (dated by TCRdb to the early 2020s). To prepare the library, the immunoSEQ multiplex PCR assay was applied. TCRdb holds this immuneACCESS table with in-frame rearrangements only. Some clones are missing; in checked studies, unresolved V genes explain under half, and the rest has no known cause. The sample data list around 110,000 clones, and approximately 86% of these were observed just once. The ten largest clones take up over 3.5% of the sample. The sample's time point, from its label and the paper: baseline before first vaccination. The input for sequencing was peripheral blood, taken on day 0 of AZD1222 vaccination. These receptors originate from an adult in good health.

This rearrangement joins TRBV19 to TRBJ1-1; D is possibly TRBD1 (5 bases). The germline gives CDR1 LNHDA, CDR2 SQIVND (reference sequence). Trimming took 3 bases from V and 2 from J, leaving 10 bases between them. The CDR3 runs to 14 residues. In nucleotides, the CDR3 is TGTGCCAGTAGTATCTGGGGCTTAAACACTGAAGCTTTCTTT. It translates to CASSIWGLNTEAFF.

V is TRBV6-1 and J is TRBJ1-6; possible D gene TRBD1, 5 bases. V was cut by 4 bases and J by 6 bases, with 16 bases left in between. The CDR3 covers 16 residues. Germline V gives CDR1 MNHNS, CDR2 SASEGT. CDR3 nucleotide sequence: TGTGCCAGCAGTGGCCTCCTGGGGGTGGGTAATTCACCCCTCCACTTT. Translated: CASSGLLGVGNSPLHF.

The chain employs TRBV7-2 and TRBJ1-1, with D perhaps TRBD1 (5 bases). The germline V gene encodes CDR1 SGHTA and CDR2 FQGNSA. Trimming cost V 4 bases and J 1 base, with 7 bases left between them. There are 13 residues in the CDR3. CDR3: CASSSQGNTEAFF. The CDR3 DNA follows: TGTGCCAGCAGCTCTCAGGGGAACACTGAAGCTTTCTTT.

V and J are TRBV6-5 and TRBJ1-2, with D hard to call. V was cut by 0 bases and J by 7 bases, with 9 bases left in between. This CDR3 comprises 13 residues. The germline CDR1 and CDR2 sequences are MNHEY and SVGAGI. CDR3 protein: CASSYSHGSGYTF. The CDR3 DNA reads as TGTGCCAGCAGTTACTCGCATGGAAGTGGCTACACCTTC.